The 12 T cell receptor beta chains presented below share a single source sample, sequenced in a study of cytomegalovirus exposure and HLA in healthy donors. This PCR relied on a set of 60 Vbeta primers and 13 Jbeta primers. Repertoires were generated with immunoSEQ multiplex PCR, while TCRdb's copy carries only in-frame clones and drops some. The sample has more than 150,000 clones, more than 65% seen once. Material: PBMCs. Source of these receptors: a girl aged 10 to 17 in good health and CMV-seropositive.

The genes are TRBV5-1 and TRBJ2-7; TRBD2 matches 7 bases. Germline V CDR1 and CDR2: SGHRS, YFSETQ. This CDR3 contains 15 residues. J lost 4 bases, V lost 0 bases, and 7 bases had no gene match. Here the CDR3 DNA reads TGCGCCAGCAGCTTGGTGTGGGGGGAGGGTTACGAGCAGTACTTC. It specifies CASSLVWGEGYEQYF.

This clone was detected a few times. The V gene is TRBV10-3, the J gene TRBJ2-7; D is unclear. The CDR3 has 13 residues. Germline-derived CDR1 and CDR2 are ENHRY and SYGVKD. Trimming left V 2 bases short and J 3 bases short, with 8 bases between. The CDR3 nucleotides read TGTGCCATCAGTGAGATAGAGAACTACGAGCAGTACTTC. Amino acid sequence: CAISEIENYEQYF.

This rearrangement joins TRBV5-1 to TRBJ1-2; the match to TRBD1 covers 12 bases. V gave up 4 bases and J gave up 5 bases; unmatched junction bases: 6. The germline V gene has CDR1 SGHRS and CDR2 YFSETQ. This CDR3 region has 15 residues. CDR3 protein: CASSPGTGGFYGYTF. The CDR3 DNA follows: TGCGCCAGCAGCCCCGGGACAGGGGGCTTTTATGGCTACACCTTC.

CDR3 in DNA: TGTGCCAGCAGCTCCACAGGGGGCCCAGATACGCAGTATTTT. This sequence encodes CASSSTGGPDTQYF. This chain connects TRBV7-2 to TRBJ2-3, with 9 bases identical to TRBD1. The CDR3 sequence is 14 residues long. The germline V gene has CDR1 SGHTA and CDR2 FQGNSA. The trim removed 4 bases at V and 4 bases at J, leaving 3 bases unmatched.

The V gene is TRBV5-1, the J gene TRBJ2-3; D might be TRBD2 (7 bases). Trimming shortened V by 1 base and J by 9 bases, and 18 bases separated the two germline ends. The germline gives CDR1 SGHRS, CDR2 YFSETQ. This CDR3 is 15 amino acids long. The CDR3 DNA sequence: TGCGCCAGCAGCTTGTCGGGGGCGGCGGGGGAGACGCAGTATTTT. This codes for CASSLSGAAGETQYF.

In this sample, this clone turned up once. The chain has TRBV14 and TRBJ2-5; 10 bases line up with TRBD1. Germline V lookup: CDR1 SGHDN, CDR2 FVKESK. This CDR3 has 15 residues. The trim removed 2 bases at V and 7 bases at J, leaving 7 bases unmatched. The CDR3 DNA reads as TGTGCCAGCAGCCAAACGACAGGGGGCGCGGGGACCCAGTACTTC. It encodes CASSQTTGGAGTQYF.

The CDR3, as DNA: TGCGCCAGCAGCACCGGGACAGGGGTCTCACCCCTCCACTTT. This encodes CASSTGTGVSPLHF. The rearrangement links TRBV5-1 to TRBJ1-6; 10 nucleotides agree with TRBD1. J was trimmed by 10 bases and V by 4 bases; bases with no gene match: 5. This CDR3 region has 14 residues. Germline assignment: CDR1 SGHRS and CDR2 YFSETQ.

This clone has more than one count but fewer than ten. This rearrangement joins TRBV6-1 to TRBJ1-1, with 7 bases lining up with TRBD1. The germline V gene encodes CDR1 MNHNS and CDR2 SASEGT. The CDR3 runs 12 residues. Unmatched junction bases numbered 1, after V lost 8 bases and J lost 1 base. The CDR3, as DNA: TGTGCCAGCTGGGACAGGAACACTGAAGCTTTCTTT. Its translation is CASWDRNTEAFF.

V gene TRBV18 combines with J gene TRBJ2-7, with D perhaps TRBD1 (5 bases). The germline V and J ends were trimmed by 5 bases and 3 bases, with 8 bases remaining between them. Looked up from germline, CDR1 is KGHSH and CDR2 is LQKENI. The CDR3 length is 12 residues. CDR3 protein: CASSIQGYEQYF. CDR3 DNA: TGTGCCAGCTCAATCCAGGGCTACGAGCAGTACTTC.

The DNA of the CDR3 is TGTGCCAGCAGCGTAGCGGGGGGGTTCACCGGGGAGCTGTTTTTT. This sequence encodes CASSVAGGFTGELFF. This chain connects TRBV9 to TRBJ2-2, with 8 positions matching TRBD2. This CDR3 comprises 15 residues. CDR1 and CDR2 from the germline V gene are SGDLS and YYNGEE. V dropped 0 bases and J dropped 4; count of bases not matched to a gene: 2.

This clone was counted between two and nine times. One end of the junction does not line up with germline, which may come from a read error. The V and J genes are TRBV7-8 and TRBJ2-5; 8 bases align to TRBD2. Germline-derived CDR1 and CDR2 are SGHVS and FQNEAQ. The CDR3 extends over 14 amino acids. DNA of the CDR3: TGTGGCAGCTCCGGGGGGGCATTTGTAGAGACCCAGTACTTC. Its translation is CGSSGGAFVETQYF.

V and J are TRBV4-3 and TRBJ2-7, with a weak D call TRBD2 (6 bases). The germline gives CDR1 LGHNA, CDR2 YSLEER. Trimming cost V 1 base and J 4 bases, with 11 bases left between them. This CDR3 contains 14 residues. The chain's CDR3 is CASSQGLAQYEQYF. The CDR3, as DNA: TGCGCCAGCAGCCAAGGTCTAGCGCAATACGAGCAGTACTTC.